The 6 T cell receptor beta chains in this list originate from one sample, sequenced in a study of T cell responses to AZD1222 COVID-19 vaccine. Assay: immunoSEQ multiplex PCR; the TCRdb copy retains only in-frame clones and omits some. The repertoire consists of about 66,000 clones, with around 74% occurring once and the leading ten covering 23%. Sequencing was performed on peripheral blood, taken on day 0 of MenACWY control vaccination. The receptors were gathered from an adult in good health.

The DNA for the CDR3 is TGTGCCAGCAGCTGGTCCCACACCGGGGAGCTGTTTTTT. This encodes CASSWSHTGELFF. The V call is TRBV5-6, the J call TRBJ2-2; the D is unclear. Germline V gene sequence: CDR1 SGHDT, CDR2 YYEEEE. The CDR3 sequence is 13 residues long. Trimming pared 3 bases from V and 3 bases from J, leaving 6 bases between.

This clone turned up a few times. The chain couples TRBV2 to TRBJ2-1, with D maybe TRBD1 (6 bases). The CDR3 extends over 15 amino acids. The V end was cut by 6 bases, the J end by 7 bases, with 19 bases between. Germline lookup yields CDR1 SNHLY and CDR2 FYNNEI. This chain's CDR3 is CASRPRGAGSNEQFF. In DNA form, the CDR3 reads TGTGCCAGCAGGCCCAGGGGCGCGGGTTCTAATGAGCAGTTCTTC.

In DNA form, the CDR3 reads TGTGCCAGCAGTTACACTCGGGACTCATCCTACAATGAGCAGTTCTTC. The encoded protein is CASSYTRDSSYNEQFF. J is TRBJ2-1 and V is TRBV6-2 or TRBV6-3, with D maybe TRBD2 (6 bases). With 2 bases removed from V and 1 base from J, the gap between germline ends came to 12 bases. Germline V gene data show CDR1 as MNHEY and CDR2 as SVGEGT. There are 16 residues in the CDR3.

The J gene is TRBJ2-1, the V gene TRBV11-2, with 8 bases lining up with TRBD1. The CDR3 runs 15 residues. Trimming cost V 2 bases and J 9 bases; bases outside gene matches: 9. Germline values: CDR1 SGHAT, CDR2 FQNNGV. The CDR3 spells CASSLPWTGQGEQFF. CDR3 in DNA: TGTGCCAGCAGCTTACCCTGGACAGGGCAAGGTGAGCAGTTCTTC.

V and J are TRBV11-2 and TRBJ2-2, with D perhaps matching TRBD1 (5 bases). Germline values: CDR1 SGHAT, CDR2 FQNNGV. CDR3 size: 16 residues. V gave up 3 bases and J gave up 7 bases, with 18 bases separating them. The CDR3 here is CASSFGRAGFNGELFF. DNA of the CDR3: TGTGCCAGCAGCTTTGGCCGGGCAGGGTTTAACGGGGAGCTGTTTTTT.

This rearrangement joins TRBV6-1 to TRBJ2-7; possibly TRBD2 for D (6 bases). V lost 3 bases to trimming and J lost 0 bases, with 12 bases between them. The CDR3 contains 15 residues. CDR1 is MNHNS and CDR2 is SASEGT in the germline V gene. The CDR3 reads CASSDIGTFSYEQYF. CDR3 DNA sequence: TGTGCCAGCAGTGATATCGGGACTTTCTCCTACGAGCAGTACTTC.